The sequence of this T cell receptor (beta chain) was determined in a study of blood T cells in healthy people across ages. The CDR3 runs 14 residues. Germline CDR1 and CDR2: SGHRS and YFSETQ. V was cut by 4 bases and J by 7 bases, with 12 bases left in between. Alongside a J-beta primer mix, a sample-barcoded 5' primer served in a second PCR lasting about 7 to 12 cycles. TCRdb reanalysed the 5' RACE reads using MiXCR and keeps one entry per CDR3 protein. The sample lists under 2 million distinct CDR3 sequences; roughly 32% were seen once. This receptor was obtained from a woman in her twenties or thirties in good health. The rearrangement uses TRBV5-1 and TRBJ1-6; TRBD1 is a possible D gene (5 bases). Input material: blood. This CDR3 reads CASSIDGGNSPLHF. The CDR3 coding sequence is TGCGCCAGCAGCATCGACGGGGGGAATTCACCCCTCCACTTT. Full variable domain (rest looked up from reference TRBV5-1 and TRBJ1-6): KAGVTQTPRYLIKTRGQQVTLSCSPISGHRSVSWYQQTPGQGLQFLFEYFSETQRNKGNFPGRFSGRQFSNSRSEMNVSTLELGDSALYLCASSIDGGNSPLHFGNGTRLTVT.